This TCR beta chain was found in a study of CXCR3-negative and CXCR3-positive naive CD8 T cells (dated by TCRdb to about 2019). Turning to the overall study: In total, some 140 million TRB reads were obtained, which works out to roughly 1.5 +/- 0.3 million reads per library. The diversity and physicochemical repertoire analyses included ten to eleven donors pooled from two independent experiments. The TRBV-TRBJ cluster analysis covered naive subsets from roughly 5 donors and memory cells from 3 donors.

There are 12 amino acids in the CDR3, from cysteine to phenylalanine inclusive. DNA for this receptor is not on file. CDR1 and CDR2, per the germline V gene, are SQVTM and ANQGSEA. On this clonotype itself: Its antigen target is currently unknown.

For every CD8+ T cell subset, around 300,000 cells were flow-sorted straight into RLT lysis buffer, and each subset was sorted in triplicate. Naive CD8+ T cells were defined stringently as CD45RO-CCR7+CD27+CD95- to exclude memory contaminants. Standard density gradient centrifugation was used to isolate peripheral blood mononuclear cells from buffy coats. Naive CXCR3-negative and CXCR3-positive CD8+ T cells were flow-sorted on a FACSAria III. Total RNA was extracted from sorted cells using an RNeasy Mini Kit. General findings and caveats noted by the study authors: Freshly isolated PBMCs were used for most assays because CXCR3 expression went down partially after cryopreservation. Repertoire diversity was comparably high in both naive subsets but much lower in memory CD8+ T cells. Similar TRBV-TRBJ usage was shown by naive CXCR3-negative and CXCR3-positive cells from the same donor, whereas distinct patterns were shown by memory cells. Because surface CD5, which is linked to self-reactivity in mice, was comparable between the naive subsets, TCR interaction strength was also inferred from the physicochemical properties of TRB CDR3s. Compared with CXCR3-negative naive cells, CXCR3-positive naive cells had TRB CDR3s with higher hydrophobicity (lower Kidera factor 4), lower energy, and higher strength and volume indices.

For sequencing, a NextSeq 550 was employed. The Human TCR Profiling Kit (MiLaboratory) was used to prepare UMI-labeled 5' RACE TRB cDNA libraries. The full amount of extracted RNA was used for cDNA synthesis, and the full amount of resulting cDNA was used for PCR amplification. Libraries were prepared in parallel using an identical number of PCR cycles. The original methods were these. With a requirement of at least two reads per UMI, MIGEC and MiXCR extracted about 50,000 +/- 10,000 unique UMI-labeled TRB cDNA molecules per library. On average, each library contained about 40,000 +/- 10,000 functional in-frame TRB CDR3 nucleotide clonotypes without stop codons. After downsampling to 5000 UMI-labeled TRB molecules per sample, diversity metrics such as normalized Shannon-Wiener and Chao1 were calculated in VDJtools. Clonotype-size-weighted physicochemical properties of the central five CDR3 residues (interaction energy, strength, volume and Kidera factor 4) were computed in VDJtools. TCRdb reprocessed the reads into one record per CDR3 protein sequence, lacking DNA. The V and J calls, along with clone size, are taken from TCRdb and not from the paper's own processing. The table for this sample lists 46,000 or so distinct CDR3 sequences. 2.5% of the sample is taken by the ten largest.

The sequence was obtained from a human donor in good health. Some clones in this sample may be carry-over from other donors' samples. The sample was naive CXCR3- CD8+ T cells from blood. The cell subset or site label, as the study defines it: CD45RO-CCR7+CD27+CD95- naive CD8+ T cells lacking CXCR3 (TNR3-). The chain joins TRBV29-1 to TRBJ2-2; the D call from TCRdb, TRBD2, cannot be confirmed without DNA. The CDR3 is CSVVRTTGELFF.